What follows describes a single T cell receptor (beta chain). As yet, its antigen is unknown. 13 Jbeta primers and 60 Vbeta primers were used for the PCR. Assay used: immunoSEQ multiplex PCR; TCRdb lists only in-frame clones, some missing. The sample has about 120,000 clones; more than 75% are singletons. The CDR3 is 13 residues long. The ends lost 1 base at V and 8 bases at J; junction bases unmatched: 1. Germline V gene lookup returns CDR1 SSHAT and CDR2 FNYEAQ (reference sequence). This sample was taken from a study of cytomegalovirus exposure and HLA in healthy donors. Overall study results and limits: Usually a TCR sequence was rare, but some public TCRs were found in many donors. Immune exposure information available was restricted to CMV serostatus.

Sequenced material: PBMCs. The chain has TRBV7-7 and TRBJ2-2; 7 bases match TRBD1. This TCR came from a man in his late teens or twenties in good health and CMV-seronegative. In nucleotides, the CDR3 is TGTGCCAGCAGCTTAGGACAGGGAGGGGAGCTGTTTTTT. Translated: CASSLGQGGELFF. The full variable domain, with the rest looked up from reference TRBV7-7 and TRBJ2-2, is GAGVSQSPRYKVTKRGQDVTLRCDPISSHATLYWYQQALGQGPEFLTYFNYEAQPDKSGLPSDRFSAERPEGSISTLTIQRTEQRDSAMYRCASSLGQGGELFFGEGSRLTVL.